This T cell receptor beta chain was captured by sequencing in a study of patients and donors after allogeneic stem cell transplantation. CDR1 and CDR2 from the germline V gene are MGHDK and SYGVNS. The CDR3 extends over 18 amino acids. Trimming left V 4 bases short and J 8 bases short, with 24 bases between. This clonotype was counted only a few times. In TCRdb, the RT-PCR reads were re-called with MiXCR into one record per CDR3 protein. This sample carries about 410,000 distinct CDR3 sequences, under 20% of them seen once, and the ten largest clones take 7% to 7.5%. J is TRBJ1-6 and V is TRBV25-1; D might be TRBD1 (5 bases). The sequencing input was blood, either unsorted or a sorted T cell fraction (not recorded which). The receptor comes from a human donor who was either an allogeneic HSCT recipient or a stem cell or donor lymphocyte infusion donor (not recorded which). It is not recorded whose cells these are; they may come from a transplant donor. The CDR3 DNA is TGTGCCAGCAGTGTCCGGGACGGCGTCTATAATTTTGATTCACCCCTCCACTTT. This gives the protein CASSVRDGVYNFDSPLHF.